This TCR beta chain was sequenced during a study of blood T cell repertoires in COVID-19. Study as a whole: From the United States, Italy and Spain came samples of acute and convalescent COVID-19. Sources were T cells, B-cell-depleted T cells, or PBMCs; the material itself was cDNA or gDNA.

The participants were between roughly 18 and 89 years old and came from 24 US areas. Recovered Cohort 3 donors showed two negative PCRs, clearance, or symptom resolution. The CDR3 is 14 amino acids. Per the germline V gene, CDR1 is SNHLY and CDR2 is FYNNEI. The J segment lost 5 bases and the V segment lost 6 bases, leaving 8 bases of the junction unmatched. This clone was picked up one time. Some clones are missing from TCRdb's copy, which holds only in-frame ones; the method was immunoSEQ multiplex PCR. The repertoire holds roughly 310,000 clones, with around 89% as singletons. The TCR originated in a woman aged 40 to 50 who had recovered from COVID-19. Sequenced sample: PBMCs or T cells enriched from blood (not recorded which). V usage is TRBV2 and J usage is TRBJ2-7; TRBD1 matches 9 bases. The DNA for the CDR3 is TGTGCCAGCAGGAACGGACAGGGGTTCCACGAGCAGTACTTC. It codes for CASRNGQGFHEQYF.